This T cell receptor beta chain was profiled in a study of molecular identifiers for immune sequencing clone quantification. This clonotype appeared a few times. The CDR3 consists of 14 residues. The V gene's germline CDR1 is SEHNR and CDR2 FQNEAQ (reference sequence). V was trimmed by 6 bases and J by 3 bases, leaving 14 bases between them. MiXCR was run by TCRdb on the PCR reads, yielding one entry per CDR3 protein. Among roughly 71,000 distinct CDR3 sequences listed, approximately 18% were seen once. The authors sorted naive CD8 T cells as CD8+CD4-CCR7+CD45RA+. The J gene is TRBJ2-5, the V gene TRBV7-9; tentative D call: TRBD1 (5 bases). The sequence came from a human donor in good health. Some libraries in this study had Jurkat cell RNA spiked in. The sequencing input was naive CD8+ T cells from blood, with Jurkat cell RNA spiked in. The sample's subset: FACS-sorted CD8+CD4-CCR7+CD45RA+ naive T cells. CDR3 loop: CASRTKVREETQYF. CDR3 bases: TGTGCCAGCAGAACCAAGGTCAGGGAAGAGACCCAGTACTTC.